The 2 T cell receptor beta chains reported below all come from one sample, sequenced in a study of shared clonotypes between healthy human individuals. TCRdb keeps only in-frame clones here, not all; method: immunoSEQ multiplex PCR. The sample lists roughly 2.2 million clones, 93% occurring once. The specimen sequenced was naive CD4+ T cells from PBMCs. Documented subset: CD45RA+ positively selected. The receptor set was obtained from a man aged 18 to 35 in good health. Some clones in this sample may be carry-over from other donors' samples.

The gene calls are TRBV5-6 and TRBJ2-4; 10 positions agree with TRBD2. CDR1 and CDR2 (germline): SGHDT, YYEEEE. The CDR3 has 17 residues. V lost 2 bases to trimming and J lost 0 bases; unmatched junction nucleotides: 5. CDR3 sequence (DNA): TGTGCCAGCAGCTTCCGGACTAGCGGAATAGCCAAAAACATTCAGTACTTC. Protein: CASSFRTSGIAKNIQYF.

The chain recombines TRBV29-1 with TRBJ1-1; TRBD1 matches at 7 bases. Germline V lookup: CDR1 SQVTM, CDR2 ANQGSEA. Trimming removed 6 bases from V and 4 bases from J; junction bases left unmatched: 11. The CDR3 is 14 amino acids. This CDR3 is CSVAQGQGGTEAFF. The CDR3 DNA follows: TGCAGCGTAGCACAGGGGCAGGGGGGCACTGAAGCTTTCTTT. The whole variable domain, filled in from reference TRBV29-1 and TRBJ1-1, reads SAVISQKPSRDICQRGTSLTIQCQVDSQVTMMFWYRQQPGQSLTLIATANQGSEATYESGFVIDKFPISRPNLTFSTLTVSNMSPEDSSIYLCSVAQGQGGTEAFFGQGTRLTVV.